These 18 T cell receptor beta chains came from one sample sequenced in a study of cytomegalovirus exposure and HLA in healthy donors. Researchers ran the PCR with 60 Vbeta and 13 Jbeta primers. Clones were sequenced by immunoSEQ multiplex PCR, and TCRdb holds only the in-frame ones, with some missing. The profile shows 180,000 or so clones, 72% of them singletons. Sequencing was performed on PBMCs. The receptor set was obtained from a human donor in good health.

The rearrangement links TRBV9 to TRBJ2-1, with 11 nucleotides matching TRBD2. Germline lookup yields CDR1 SGDLS and CDR2 YYNGEE. With V trimmed by 0 bases and J by 6 bases, 8 bases remained unmatched. The CDR3 is made up of 17 amino acids. In DNA, the CDR3 is TGTGCCAGCAGCGTAGAATCCCCTAGCGGGGGGCCCAATGAGCAGTTCTTC. This encodes CASSVESPSGGPNEQFF.

This clone appeared a few times. The genes are TRBV4-3 and TRBJ2-2, with no clear D. Trimming took off 2 bases at V and 3 bases at J, with 7 bases between the two ends. CDR1 LGHNA and CDR2 YSLEER come from the germline V gene. This CDR3 region has 14 residues. DNA of the CDR3: TGCGCCAGCAGCCAATGGCCCGACACCGGGGAGCTGTTTTTT. Encoded protein: CASSQWPDTGELFF.

For this clone: Relative to the germline gene, one junction end is altered; a read error may explain this. This sequence joins TRBV7-3 and TRBJ2-5; maybe TRBD1 (6 bases). The CDR3 is 15 residues long. Germline lookup yields CDR1 SGHTA and CDR2 FQGTGA. The CDR3 region is CASSRTGTTQETQYF. As DNA, the CDR3 is TGCGCCAGCAGCCGCACAGGGACAACCCAAGAGACCCAGTACTTC.

V and J are TRBV5-4 and TRBJ1-2, with D possibly TRBD1 on 5 matching bases. Germline V gives CDR1 SGHNT, CDR2 YYREEE (reference sequence). The CDR3 consists of 17 residues. Between the trimmed V and J ends, which lost 3 bases and 4 bases, there was a span of 22 bases. The CDR3 here is CASSSIRDFQPIYGYTF. The CDR3 DNA is TGTGCCAGCAGCTCGATCCGGGACTTCCAACCCATCTATGGCTACACCTTC.

Of note for this clone: This specimen includes other DNA sequences encoding the same CDR3. The chain joins TRBV11-3 to TRBJ1-1; the D gene is possibly TRBD1 (6 bases). Germline lookup yields CDR1 SGHNT and CDR2 YENEEA. V lost 4 bases and J 1 base, leaving 13 bases between the germline ends. The CDR3 runs to 15 residues. The CDR3 reads CASSSPTGKNTEAFF. CDR3 DNA: TGTGCCAGCAGCTCCCCTACAGGGAAGAACACTGAAGCTTTCTTT. Complete variable domain (other parts from reference TRBV11-3 and TRBJ1-1): EAGVVQSPRYKIIEKKQPVAFWCNPISGHNTLYWYLQNLGQGPELLIRYENEEAVDDSQLPKDRFSAERLKGVDSTLKIQPAELGDSAVYLCASSSPTGKNTEAFFGQGTRLTVV.

In its sample, this clone was seen once. CDR3 nucleotides: TGTGCCAGCAGACGAGGTGGGGGCCGGAGGTACAATGAGCAGTTCTTC. Its protein product is CASRRGGGRRYNEQFF. The V call is TRBV28, the J call TRBJ2-1; a possible D gene is TRBD1 (6 bases). This CDR3 has 16 residues. Trimming pared 6 bases from V and 4 bases from J, leaving 19 bases between. Germline V gives CDR1 MDHEN, CDR2 SYDVKM.

This clone has only a few counts. The rearrangement uses TRBV7-2 and TRBJ1-2; maybe TRBD1 (5 bases). The V gene's germline CDR1 is SGHTA and CDR2 FQGNSA. V shed 1 base and J shed 4 bases, with 13 bases lying between them. The CDR3 contains 15 residues. This CDR3 reads CASSLEGRVGYGYTF. DNA of the CDR3: TGTGCCAGCAGCTTAGAGGGCAGGGTGGGCTATGGCTACACCTTC. The whole variable domain, filled in from reference TRBV7-2 and TRBJ1-2, reads GAGVSQSPSNKVTEKGKDVELRCDPISGHTALYWYRQSLGQGLEFLIYFQGNSAPDKSGLPSDRFSAERTGGSVSTLTIQRTQQEDSAVYLCASSLEGRVGYGYTFGSGTRLTVV.

The chain is built from TRBV5-4 and TRBJ2-2, with TRBD2 matching 9 bases. V shed 3 bases and J 7 bases; nucleotides not matched to a gene: 10. This CDR3 is 16 amino acids long. In germline, CDR1 is SGHNT, CDR2 YYREEE (reference sequence). The CDR3 here is CASSSRGGAGYGELFF. In DNA, the CDR3 is TGTGCCAGCAGCTCCCGCGGGGGGGCCGGTTACGGGGAGCTGTTTTTT.

This clone was observed a handful of times. The chain recombines TRBV19 with TRBJ2-3; 13 bases map to TRBD2. CDR1 is LNHDA, CDR2 SQIVND, per germline (reference sequence). The CDR3 contains 14 residues. Unmatched junction bases numbered 2, after V lost 7 bases and J lost 4 bases. The CDR3 region is CASKTSGGSDTQYF. For the CDR3, the DNA is TGTGCCAGTAAGACTAGCGGGGGGTCAGATACGCAGTATTTT.

This clone was seen only a few times. J is TRBJ2-5 and V is TRBV5-8; 15 nucleotides match TRBD2. V was pared by 4 bases and J by 0 bases, with 10 bases of the junction left unmatched. The CDR3 is made up of 19 amino acids. Germline V gene sequence: CDR1 SGHTS, CDR2 YDEGEE. CDR3 sequence reads: CASSPGTSGGNVHQETQYF. DNA for the CDR3: TGTGCCAGCAGCCCCGGGACTAGCGGGGGGAATGTGCACCAAGAGACCCAGTACTTC.

V is TRBV7-9 and J is TRBJ1-2; TRBD1 aligns across 8 bases. Germline lookup yields CDR1 SEHNR and CDR2 FQNEAQ (reference sequence). V shed 4 bases and J 4 bases; nucleotides not matched to a gene: 2. The CDR3 has 13 amino acids. CDR3 nucleotide sequence: TGTGCCAGCAGCTCAGGGGGCCTCTATGGCTACACCTTC. This gives the protein CASSSGGLYGYTF.

The chain combines TRBV4-1 with TRBJ1-2; the match to TRBD1 covers 12 bases. V lost 3 bases to trimming and J lost 5 bases; unmatched junction nucleotides: 1. This CDR3 spans 14 amino acids. Germline CDR1 and CDR2: MGHRA and YSYEKL. In nucleotides, the CDR3 is TGCGCCAGCAGCCAGGGACAGGGGGCATATGGCTACACCTTC. Encoded protein: CASSQGQGAYGYTF.

The chain links TRBV29-1 to TRBJ2-2; D remains ambiguous. The CDR3 totals 13 residues. Germline V lookup: CDR1 SQVTM, CDR2 ANQGSEA. Deletions cut 2 bases from V and 0 bases from J, with 4 bases between. Here the CDR3 DNA reads TGCAGCGTTGAAAGAGCGAACACCGGGGAGCTGTTTTTT. This sequence encodes CSVERANTGELFF.

CDR3 coding DNA: TGTGCCAGCAGCGCGGACAGGGTTGACAATTTCTACGAGCAGTACTTC. Its translation is CASSADRVDNFYEQYF. The chain has TRBV7-9 and TRBJ2-7; 8 bases line up with TRBD1. The V gene end was trimmed by 5 bases and the J gene end by 3 bases; junction bases not matched to a gene: 12. This CDR3 has 16 residues. Germline loops: CDR1 SEHNR, CDR2 FQNEAQ (reference sequence).

This clone occurred a few times. The gene calls are TRBV6-5 and TRBJ1-5, with D possibly matching TRBD1 (5 bases). The ends were cut back, 6 bases at V and 2 bases at J, with 14 bases in the middle. Germline-derived CDR1 and CDR2 are MNHEY and SVGAGI. The length of the CDR3 is 15 residues. This CDR3 is CASSRQRSGNQPQHF. CDR3 nucleotide sequence: TGTGCCAGCAGCCGACAGAGATCCGGCAATCAGCCCCAGCATTTT.

The rearrangement links TRBV7-2 to TRBJ1-3; D may be TRBD1 (6 bases). V lost 1 base and J 6 bases, leaving 13 bases between the germline ends. CDR1 and CDR2 (germline): SGHTA, FQGNSA. The CDR3 length is 15 residues. CDR3 DNA sequence: TGTGCCAGCAGCTTAGAATCAGGGGCTGAAAACACCATATATTTT. Translation gives CASSLESGAENTIYF. The full variable domain, in which reference TRBV7-2 and TRBJ1-3 provide the parts outside the CDR3, is GAGVSQSPSNKVTEKGKDVELRCDPISGHTALYWYRQSLGQGLEFLIYFQGNSAPDKSGLPSDRFSAERTGGSVSTLTIQRTQQEDSAVYLCASSLESGAENTIYFGEGSWLTVV.

The chain links TRBV6-6 to TRBJ1-4; TRBD1 matches at 11 bases. V lost 4 bases and J lost 10; bases outside the gene matches: 8. Per the germline V gene, CDR1 is MNHNY and CDR2 is SVGAGI (reference sequence). This CDR3 has 15 amino acids. The CDR3 DNA reads TGTGCCAGCAGTTCGTGGGGGACAGGGGGTATAAAACTGTTTTTT. Translated, it gives CASSSWGTGGIKLFF.

This CDR3 reads CASSYDTSSYEQYF. DNA for the CDR3: TGTGCCAGCAGCTATGACACAAGCTCCTACGAGCAGTACTTC. The genes are TRBV7-2 and TRBJ2-7; no clear D. Deletions cut 4 bases from V and 0 bases from J, with 10 bases between. The CDR3 length is 14 residues. The germline V gene has CDR1 SGHTA and CDR2 FQGNSA.